This T cell receptor (beta chain) is from a study of naive and memory T cell subsets. Notes on the study in general: The RNA method is potentially sensitive to activation and differentiation changes.

Four PCR rounds used nested alpha and beta constant region primers plus the SP2 primer. Blood and skin TCR RNA was reverse transcribed with alpha and beta constant primers. TCRdb reprocessed the 5' RACE reads with MiXCR, giving one entry per CDR3 protein. The sample consists of tens of thousands of distinct CDR3 sequences, about 4.8% of them appearing once. This clonotype was seen ten or more times. The target antigen is unknown. A UMI-containing oligonucleotide was joined by 3' ligation to the TCR cDNA template. Adult healthy volunteers gave 2.5 ml peripheral blood for whole-blood RNA. Reverse transcription used DNase-treated unsorted total RNA, aiming for 1 to 1000 ng. This TCR was sampled from a female donor in good health.

The DNA for the CDR3 is TGCGCCAGCAGCAGACAGGGTTTTTCCTACGAGCAGTACTTC. This sequence encodes CASSRQGFSYEQYF. The chain is built from TRBV5-1 and TRBJ2-7, with TRBD1 matching 7 bases. This CDR3 is built from 14 residues. Trimming cost V 4 bases and J 1 base; bases outside gene matches: 5. Germline lookup yields CDR1 SGHRS and CDR2 YFSETQ.